The rows below give T cell receptor beta chains drawn from one sample of a study of shared clonotypes between healthy human individuals. Data came from immunoSEQ multiplex PCR; TCRdb stores just in-frame clones and leaves some out. In the table there are 1,400,000 or so clones, approximately 98.5% of which are singletons. The sequencing input was naive CD4+ T cells sorted from blood. All receptors derive from a man aged 30 to 45 in good health. Each CDR3 is given with its conserved first and last residue. The D gene is left open where the match is weak. A clone size is listed for some rows: how often the clone was seen (once, few, many), or a class if it is expanded.

abundance	d_gene	v_gene	j_gene	CDR3nt	CDR3aa
NA	NA	TRBV6-1	TRBJ1-2	TGTGCCAGCGAGAACTATGGCTACACCTTC	CASENYGYTF
NA	NA	TRBV18	TRBJ2-1	TGTGCCAGCTCACCACCCTCCGACGGCATGGGTGAGCAGTTCTTC	CASSPPSDGMGEQFF
NA	NA	TRBV10-1	TRBJ2-7	TGCGCCAGCAGTCCGGGGGTCCACGAGCAGTACTTC	CASSPGVHEQYF
NA	NA	TRBV4-1	TRBJ2-7	TGCGCCAGCAGCCGCGTAGCCGGGACGGACACCTACGAGCAGTACTTC	CASSRVAGTDTYEQYF
NA	NA	TRBV28	TRBJ1-4	TGTGCCAGCAGTTTATCCGAGGGGTTACTGTTTTTT	CASSLSEGLLFF
NA	NA	TRBV4-2	TRBJ1-1	TGTGCCAGCAGCCAAGAGGGTAGGTGGGACACTGAAGCTTTCTTT	CASSQEGRWDTEAFF
NA	TRBD2	TRBV4-2	TRBJ2-7	TGTGCCAGCACGCGGGGACTAGCGGGAGGGCCACTCGAGCAGTACTTC	CASTRGLAGGPLEQYF
NA	NA	TRBV18	TRBJ2-7	TGTGCCAGCTCACCACTAGTTAGCGGCTACGAGCAGTACTTC	CASSPLVSGYEQYF
NA	TRBD2	TRBV7-6	TRBJ2-5	TGTGCCAGCAGCTTAGGAGCGGGAGGGTCAGAGACCCAGTACTTC	CASSLGAGGSETQYF
NA	NA	TRBV4-3	TRBJ2-7	TGCGCCAGCAGCCGCGAGGCACAGGGCTACGAGCAGTACTTC	CASSREAQGYEQYF
NA	TRBD2	TRBV11-3	TRBJ2-1	TGTGCCAGCAGCCCTAGCTCCCTAGCGGGAGACTACAATGAGCAGTTCTTC	CASSPSSLAGDYNEQFF
NA	NA	TRBV28	TRBJ1-1	TGTGCCAGCAGAGAACAGGGCCTTGGCACTGAAGCTTTCTTT	CASREQGLGTEAFF
NA	NA	TRBV19	TRBJ1-5	TGTGCCAGTAGTACCCAAACAGGGATGGGAAATCAGCCCCAGCATTTT	CASSTQTGMGNQPQHF
NA	TRBD1	TRBV6-5	TRBJ2-7	TGTGCCAGCAGTTGGCGACAGGGCTTTTACGAGCAGTACTTC	CASSWRQGFYEQYF
NA	TRBD1	TRBV6-5	TRBJ1-2	TGTGCCAGCAGTACAGGGGGCAGCAAAGGTTATAACACCTTC	CASSTGGSKGYNTF
NA	NA	TRBV5-1	TRBJ2-1	TGCGCCAGCAGCTTGGTGGGGGGAAAGGGAAATGAGCAGTTCTTC	CASSLVGGKGNEQFF
NA	TRBD1	TRBV29-1	TRBJ2-2	TGCAGCGCACGACAGGGGAATGCCGGGGAGCTGTTTTTT	CSARQGNAGELFF
NA	NA	TRBV5-4	TRBJ2-5	TGTGCCAGCAGCTGGGGACAAGAAGAGACCCAGTACTTC	CASSWGQEETQYF
NA	TRBD1	TRBV10-1	TRBJ2-7	TGCGCCAGCTCTAAGCAGGGGGACAACGAGCAGTACTTC	CASSKQGDNEQYF
NA	NA	TRBV19	TRBJ2-2	TGTGCCAGTAGCACGGACAGTTACACCGGGGAGCTGTTTTTT	CASSTDSYTGELFF
once	TRBD2	TRBV5-4	TRBJ2-1	TGTGCCAGCAGCTTGGGTCTAGCGGTGTCCTACAATGAGCAGTTCTTC	CASSLGLAVSYNEQFF
NA	TRBD1	TRBV5-1	TRBJ1-1	TGCGCCAGCACAAGGACAGGGACGGGCACTGAAGCTTTCTTT	CASTRTGTGTEAFF
NA	TRBD1	TRBV2	TRBJ1-1	TGTGCCAGCAGCAGGGGGCTGAACACTGAAGCTTTCTTT	CASSRGLNTEAFF
NA	NA	TRBV5-1	TRBJ2-1	TGCGCCAGCAGGGGGGACGCCAGCTCCTACAATGAGCAGTTCTTC	CASRGDASSYNEQFF
NA	NA	TRBV6-5	TRBJ2-7	TGTGCCAGCAGTTACTCAAACTCAATATACGAGCAGTACTTC	CASSYSNSIYEQYF
NA	TRBD1	TRBV5-1	TRBJ2-3	TGCGCCAGCAGCGGCGACAGGGGAACAGATACGCAGTATTTT	CASSGDRGTDTQYF
NA	TRBD1	TRBV6-6	TRBJ2-1	TGTGCCAGCAGTTACCGGGGACAGGGGAATGAGCAGTTCTTC	CASSYRGQGNEQFF
NA	TRBD2	TRBV19	TRBJ2-1	TGTGCCAGTACCTCTAGCGGGAGCTCCTACAATGAGCAGTTCTTC	CASTSSGSSYNEQFF
NA	NA	TRBV7-8	TRBJ2-7	TGTGCCAGCAGCTTAGAGGGCCAGGGGGGCTACGAGCAGTACTTC	CASSLEGQGGYEQYF
NA	NA	TRBV19	TRBJ1-1	TGTGCCAGTAGTACAGTTAACACTGAAGCTTTCTTT	CASSTVNTEAFF
NA	NA	TRBV18	TRBJ1-1	TGTGCCAGCTCACCACCGGCATTGGGGAACACTGAAGCTTTCTTT	CASSPPALGNTEAFF
NA	TRBD2	TRBV28	TRBJ2-7	TGTGCCAGCAGTGAACTAGCGGGAGCCTACGAGCAGTACTTC	CASSELAGAYEQYF
NA	TRBD1	TRBV28	TRBJ1-1	TGTGCCAGCAGTTTATACAGGGGGTCTACTGAAGCTTTCTTT	CASSLYRGSTEAFF
NA	NA	TRBV7-2	TRBJ2-7	TGTGCCAGCAGCTTAGTTTGGGGCGACGAGCAGTACTTC	CASSLVWGDEQYF
NA	NA	TRBV28	TRBJ1-2	TGTGCCAGCAGTTTCTCGACAGGTGCCAGATCCACCTATGGCTACACCTTC	CASSFSTGARSTYGYTF
few	NA	TRBV7-9	TRBJ1-1	TGTGCCAGCAGCTTAGGCGTCACTGAAGCTTTCTTT	CASSLGVTEAFF
NA	TRBD1	TRBV28	TRBJ2-7	TGTGCCAGCAGTTTCCTTCTTCTCCCGGGACAGGCTACCTACGAGCAGTACTTC	CASSFLLLPGQATYEQYF
NA	NA	TRBV4-3	TRBJ2-1	TGCGCCAGCAGCCCCTCCCGAGGGTACTACAATGAGCAGTTCTTC	CASSPSRGYYNEQFF
NA	NA	TRBV7-8	TRBJ2-1	TGTGCCAGCTCCCCAGGGGTCACCTACAATGAGCAGTTCTTC	CASSPGVTYNEQFF
NA	NA	TRBV10-3	TRBJ1-2	TGTGCCATCAGTGAGACAGAACCTTGGGGTGGCTATGGCTACACCTTC	CAISETEPWGGYGYTF
NA	NA	TRBV7-2	TRBJ2-1	TGTGCCAGCAGCCTTGGTAGTGGCACGAAGCCCGTAATCTACAATGAGCAGTTCTTC	CASSLGSGTKPVIYNEQFF
NA	NA	TRBV5-5	TRBJ2-7	TGTGCCAGCAGATTCACAGGGTCCGAGCAGTACTTC	CASRFTGSEQYF
NA	NA	TRBV10-1	TRBJ1-1	TGCGCCAGCAGTGAGGACCCCCTAATGGTTAACACTGAAGCTTTCTTT	CASSEDPLMVNTEAFF
NA	NA	TRBV28	TRBJ2-7	TGTGCCAGCAGTTTTGCGGGGACGACTAGGATCAACGAGCAGTACTTC	CASSFAGTTRINEQYF
NA	NA	TRBV5-1	TRBJ1-1	TGCGCCAGCAGCCCAATACGGCCGGGACAAGCCGTTCTAACTTCGATGAACACTGAAGCTTTCTTT	CASSPIRPGQAVLTSMNTEAFF
NA	NA	TRBV5-1	TRBJ1-1	TGCGCCAGCGGCAGGGAGAATACTGAAGCTTTCTTT	CASGRENTEAFF
once	NA	TRBV9	TRBJ1-1	TGTGCCAGCAGACCCGTGGGGGAAGGCGAAGCTTTCTTT	CASRPVGEGEAFF
once	TRBD2	TRBV27	TRBJ2-1	TGTGCCAGCAGTCCCTTGTCCGGGAGGCCCCTCAATGAGCAGTTCTTC	CASSPLSGRPLNEQFF
NA	TRBD2	TRBV10-2	TRBJ2-1	TGCGCCAGCAGTGAGAGGCGGCTAGCGGGAGCCCCATCCCTATACAATGAGCAGTTCTTC	CASSERRLAGAPSLYNEQFF
NA	NA	TRBV28	TRBJ2-7	TGTGCCAGCAGTTTGAGCGGCCCCTACGAGCAGTACTTC	CASSLSGPYEQYF
NA	NA	TRBV19	TRBJ2-2	TGTGCCAGTAGTTCGGGCTACACCGGGGAGCTGTTTTTT	CASSSGYTGELFF
NA	TRBD2	TRBV30	TRBJ2-7	TGTGCCTGGAGGAGGAGCGGGACGATCTCCTACGAGCAGTACTTC	CAWRRSGTISYEQYF
NA	TRBD1	TRBV11-2	TRBJ2-5	TGTGCCAGCAGCCACCGGGGACAGAAAGAGACCCAGTACTTC	CASSHRGQKETQYF
NA	NA	TRBV6-5	TRBJ1-1	TGTGCCAGCAGTTATACAATGACGAACACTGAAGCTTTCTTT	CASSYTMTNTEAFF
once	TRBD2	TRBV18	TRBJ2-7	TGTGCCAGCTCACGACTAGCGGGGGACTCCTACGAGCAGTACTTC	CASSRLAGDSYEQYF
NA	NA	TRBV28	TRBJ2-1	TGTGCCAGCAGTTTTTCTTGGGTGGGGAAGGTCAATGAGCAGTTCTTC	CASSFSWVGKVNEQFF
NA	TRBD1	TRBV6-5	TRBJ1-2	TGTGCCAGCAGTCCAAACAGGGGGCCCTGGGGCTACACCTTC	CASSPNRGPWGYTF
NA	NA	TRBV4-1	TRBJ2-2	TGCGCCAGCAGCCAAGTGACAGGGAACACCGGGGAGCTGTTTTTT	CASSQVTGNTGELFF
NA	NA	TRBV18	TRBJ2-6	TGTGCCAGCTCACGTTCATCAGGGACTGGGGCCAACGTCCTGACTTTC	CASSRSSGTGANVLTF